This is a list of T cell receptor beta chains from one sample in a study of radiation and T cells in renal cell carcinoma. Produced via immunoSEQ multiplex PCR; TCRdb's table is partial and in-frame only. The sample holds roughly 120,000 clones, more than 80% seen once. Source: blood, taken from a patient whose treatment included radiotherapy and nephrectomy. The receptors come from a woman in her sixties or seventies with renal cell carcinoma. Each CDR3 is given with its conserved first and last residue. D genes are given only for firm matches. A clone size is listed for some rows: how often the clone was seen (once, few, many), or a class if it is expanded.

clone_size j_call v_call d_call cdr3_nt cdr3_aa
. TRBJ2-7 TRBV5-3 . TGTGCCAGAAGCCCAACCATCTACGAGCAGTACTTC CARSPTIYEQYF
. TRBJ2-1 TRBV4-2 . TGTGCCAGCAGCCAAGATCAGACCCGGGGGTGGTATGAGCAGTTCTTC CASSQDQTRGWYEQFF
. TRBJ1-3 TRBV28 . TGTGCCAGCAGCCGCCCTGGTTACTCAGAAGGTGGAAACACCATATATTTT CASSRPGYSEGGNTIYF
once TRBJ2-1 TRBV11-2 TRBD2 TGTGCCAGCAGCGAAACTCCGGGACTAGCGGGGGGGTTCAGGCAGTTCTTC CASSETPGLAGGFRQFF
. TRBJ1-5 TRBV6-1 TRBD1 TGTGCCAGCAGTGAAGCCGGGACAGGGGTTTATAGCAATCAGCCCCAGCATTTT CASSEAGTGVYSNQPQHF
few TRBJ1-2 TRBV7-9 . TGTGCCAGCAGCTTAGTGCAGCTAAACTATGGCTACACCTTC CASSLVQLNYGYTF
. TRBJ1-6 TRBV6-6 TRBD1 TGTGCCAGCAGCCAACCCCCGGGACAGGCCAATTCACCCCTCCACTTT CASSQPPGQANSPLHF
. TRBJ2-3 TRBV5-3 . TGTGCCAGAAGCGCCCTAGATACGCAGTATTTT CARSALDTQYF
. TRBJ1-4 TRBV5-1 . TGCGCCAGCAGCTTCCGCAGGGAGGCGGAAGAAAAACTGTTTTTT CASSFRREAEEKLFF
. TRBJ2-7 TRBV11-2 TRBD2 TGTGCCAGCAGCTCAGGGGTAGCGGGACCGACCTACGAGCAGTACTTC CASSSGVAGPTYEQYF
. TRBJ1-5 TRBV30 TRBD1 TGTGCCTGGAGTCGAGGCAGGGGGTATAGCAATCAGCCCCAGCATTTT CAWSRGRGYSNQPQHF
. TRBJ2-7 TRBV5-1 TRBD1 TGCGCCAGCAGCTGGGGGACAGGGGGCGCGACCGAGCAGTACTTC CASSWGTGGATEQYF
once TRBJ2-7 TRBV28 . TGTGCCAGCAGTCCTTGGGGCCGGGGCGAGCAGTACTTC CASSPWGRGEQYF
. TRBJ2-2 TRBV6-1 TRBD2 TGTGCCAGCAGTGAACGGGGGGGGCTGGACACCGGGGAGCTGTTTTTT CASSERGGLDTGELFF
. TRBJ2-2 TRBV5-4 . TGTGCCAGCGGTTATATTCAGGGCACCGGGGAGCTGTTTTTT CASGYIQGTGELFF
few TRBJ1-3 TRBV9 . TGTGCCAGCAGCGTAGAAGGGGCCTCTGGAAACACCATATATTTT CASSVEGASGNTIYF
. TRBJ1-2 TRBV28 TRBD1 TGTGCCAGCAGTTTGTACAGGGGGCGCGGCTCGGATGGCTACACCTTC CASSLYRGRGSDGYTF
. TRBJ2-2 TRBV6-5 . TGTGCCAGCAGTTACGGGGCGAACACCGGGGAGCTGTTTTTT CASSYGANTGELFF
. TRBJ1-2 TRBV5-1 . TGCGCCAGCAGCTCCGGGACTAACTATGGCTACACCTTC CASSSGTNYGYTF
. TRBJ2-5 TRBV14 . TGTGCCAGCAGCCAAGCAGGGGTCCAAGAGACCCAGTACTTC CASSQAGVQETQYF
. TRBJ1-1 TRBV6-1 . TGTGCCAGCAGTGAATTGTTTGGGACTATGAACACTGAAGCTTTCTTT CASSELFGTMNTEAFF
. TRBJ1-2 TRBV4-1 . TGCGCCAGCAGCCAAGGGAACGGGGGTGCTAACTATGGCTACACCTTC CASSQGNGGANYGYTF
. TRBJ2-7 TRBV12-1 . TGTGCCAGCAGCTTGACAGGAGATACCTACGAGCAGTACTTC CASSLTGDTYEQYF
few TRBJ1-1 TRBV4-1 . TGCGCCAGCAGCCCGGGGCAGGGATTAGTTGAAGCTTTCTTT CASSPGQGLVEAFF
. TRBJ1-2 TRBV6-1 TRBD1 TGTGCCAGCAGTGAAGGGGACAGGCTAAAATATGGCTACACCTTC CASSEGDRLKYGYTF
. TRBJ2-6 TRBV6-1 . TGTGCCAGCAGCGAATCTGGGGCCAACGTCCTGACTTTC CASSESGANVLTF
few TRBJ2-5 TRBV28 TRBD1 TGTGCCAGCAGTACAAAGCCGGGACAGCACCAAGAGACCCAGTACTTC CASSTKPGQHQETQYF
few TRBJ2-5 TRBV30 TRBD2 TGTGCCTGGAGCGGCGGGAGGGCCGTAGAGACCCAGTACTTC CAWSGGRAVETQYF
once TRBJ1-1 TRBV9 . TGTGCCAGCACGCCTCGGAGAGGAGACACTGAAGCTTTCTTT CASTPRRGDTEAFF
. TRBJ2-5 TRBV27 . TGTGCCAGCAGTTCAGGGTACCAAGAGACCCAGTACTTC CASSSGYQETQYF
. TRBJ2-3 TRBV18 TRBD1 TGTGCCAGCTCACCACAGACAGGGATCACAGATACGCAGTATTTT CASSPQTGITDTQYF
. TRBJ2-3 TRBV19 . TGTGCCAGTAGCCCCGCCTCCCGCACAGATACGCAGTATTTT CASSPASRTDTQYF
once TRBJ2-7 TRBV7-9 TRBD1 TGTGCCAGCAGCCCAGGACAGGGGGCGAGGTCCTACGAGCAGTACTTC CASSPGQGARSYEQYF
. TRBJ2-3 TRBV7-9 TRBD1 TGTGCCAGCAGCCCCGGACAGGGGACAGATACGCAGTATTTT CASSPGQGTDTQYF
. TRBJ1-5 TRBV7-8 . TGTGCCAGCAGCTTATTTTCCGCAGGGAGCAATCAGCCCCAGCATTTT CASSLFSAGSNQPQHF
. TRBJ2-7 TRBV9 TRBD2 TGTGCCAGCAGCGTAGCAGCGGGGCCTTCCTACGAGCAGTACTTC CASSVAAGPSYEQYF
. TRBJ2-7 TRBV5-4 . TGTGCCAGCAGCTCTGGGGGGGGCGCAGCGAGCTCCTACGAGCAGTACTTC CASSSGGGAASSYEQYF
. TRBJ2-1 TRBV7-2 TRBD1 TGTGCCAGCAGCCCCCCGACAGGGGTCGGCAATGAGCAGTTCTTC CASSPPTGVGNEQFF
once TRBJ2-3 TRBV5-5 . TGTGCCAGCAGTCCGGCCGGACGGCTCCGGGGAGATACGCAGTATTTT CASSPAGRLRGDTQYF
. TRBJ2-7 TRBV27 TRBD2 TGTGCCAACCCGCCCAGGGTCCCTAGGGGGACTAGGCCTTACGAGCAGTACTTC CANPPRVPRGTRPYEQYF
few TRBJ1-1 TRBV28 . TGTGCCAGCAGCTACAGTGGAGTTAACACTGAAGCTTTCTTT CASSYSGVNTEAFF
once TRBJ2-1 TRBV27 . TGTGCCAGCAGTAGGGATTCCTACAATGAGCAGTTCTTC CASSRDSYNEQFF
. TRBJ2-3 TRBV11-2 . TGTGCCAGCAGCTTAGCTCACAGGGGAGGAGATACGCAGTATTTT CASSLAHRGGDTQYF
. TRBJ2-7 TRBV18 . TGTGCCAGCTCACCACAGGTTCTTCCTACGGAGCAGTACTTC CASSPQVLPTEQYF
. TRBJ1-1 TRBV28 TRBD1 TGTGCCGCCCGTGAGGGACAGGGAGTGAACACTGAAGCTTTCTTT CAAREGQGVNTEAFF
. TRBJ2-1 TRBV2 . TGTGCCAGCAGTGGACAGAACTACAATGAGCAGTTCTTC CASSGQNYNEQFF
. TRBJ2-3 TRBV19 TRBD2 TGTGCCAGTTCGGGGGGTCGGGACCGAAACACAGATACGCAGTATTTT CASSGGRDRNTDTQYF
once TRBJ2-5 TRBV29-1 . TGCAGCGTCGGAGGAGAGACCCAGTACTTC CSVGGETQYF
. TRBJ1-5 TRBV5-6 . TGTGCCAGCAGCCGGGGGGTAAATCAGCCCCAGCATTTT CASSRGVNQPQHF
. TRBJ1-5 TRBV5-5 . TGTGCCAGCAGCTTGGAAGTGGGGAACCCCCAGCCCCAGCATTTT CASSLEVGNPQPQHF
. TRBJ2-4 TRBV5-6 . TGTGCCAGCAGCTTGAGATCGGGAGAAAACATTCAGTACTTC CASSLRSGENIQYF
. TRBJ1-1 TRBV5-1 . TGCGCCAGCCTAGGGGCCGAGGACACTGAAGCTTTCTTT CASLGAEDTEAFF
. TRBJ1-1 TRBV7-9 TRBD1 TGTGCCAGCAGCAGCTCAGGGGGCGGATTCAACACTGAAGCTTTCTTT CASSSSGGGFNTEAFF
once TRBJ2-3 TRBV28 . TGTGCCAGCAGGCAAAACTACCGGGTGTCCCGCACAGATACGCAGTATTTT CASRQNYRVSRTDTQYF
. TRBJ1-6 TRBV18 TRBD1 TGTGCCAGCTCACCCACAGGGGGTAATTCACCCCTCCACTTT CASSPTGGNSPLHF
once TRBJ2-1 TRBV6-5 TRBD2 TGTGCCAGCAGGATAGCGGGAGGTGGTGAGCAGTTCTTC CASRIAGGGEQFF
few TRBJ2-7 TRBV7-6 TRBD2 TGTGCCAGCAGCTTATATCTAGCGGGGGCCTTGAGCTCCTACGAGCAGTACTTC CASSLYLAGALSSYEQYF
. TRBJ1-2 TRBV28 . TGTGCCAGCAGTTCAGGGATTGGGTTCGGGTATGGCTACACCTTC CASSSGIGFGYGYTF
. TRBJ2-7 TRBV27 TRBD1 TGTGCCAGCAGTGGGACAGGGCTCCCCTCTGAGGAGCAGTACTTC CASSGTGLPSEEQYF
. TRBJ2-1 TRBV7-6 TRBD2 TGTGCCAGCAGCTTAGGCGGGGGGTTCAATGAGCAGTTCTTC CASSLGGGFNEQFF